This record looks at one T cell receptor (beta chain) sequence and its context. Study processing details: Estimation of nucleated cell counts was performed using reference gene primer amplification. This table comes from immunoSEQ multiplex PCR, and its TCRdb copy is limited to in-frame clones, with some not included. The V and J calls and clone size are taken from that table; D and trimming were inferred from the DNA. The data show some 450,000 clones, roughly 88% seen once. This sample was included in a study of blood T cell repertoires in COVID-19. Study overall: COVID-19 samples collected from the United States, Italy and Spain covered acute and convalescent phases. T cells, B-cell-depleted T cells, or PBMCs supplied cDNA or gDNA.

V lost 6 bases, J lost 2 bases, and 14 bases lay in between. The germline V gene has CDR1 MNHEY and CDR2 SVGAGI. The CDR3 runs 14 residues. Seattle participants joined during active infection and were tracked over time. The chain uses TRBV6-5 and TRBJ2-7; tentative D call: TRBD1 (6 bases). The sequence was obtained from a woman in her fifties or sixties with COVID-19, enrolled during active disease. What was sequenced was peripheral blood. The CDR3, as DNA: TGTGCCAGCAGGATGACAGGCGCTACCTACGAGCAGTACTTC. It specifies CASRMTGATYEQYF.